The following is a T cell receptor beta chain sequence with its context. These data are taken from a study of blood T cell repertoires in COVID-19. Study-level information: There were acute and convalescent COVID-19 samples, and they came from the United States, Italy and Spain.

Using immunoSEQ multiplex PCR, the repertoire was profiled, and TCRdb retains in-frame clones only, with some absent. The repertoire holds fewer than 450,000 clones, with under 95% as singletons. This CDR3 has 16 amino acids. CDR1 is LGHNA, CDR2 YNFKEQ, per germline. V was cut by 4 bases and J by 0 bases, with 15 bases left in between. The chain joins TRBV4-2 to TRBJ2-5, with D possibly matching TRBD2 (5 bases). The origin of this receptor is a woman younger than 30 who had recovered from COVID-19. Sequencing was performed on peripheral blood. CDR3 loop: CASSRPASGNQETQYF. The CDR3 DNA sequence: TGTGCCAGCAGCCGACCCGCGAGCGGCAACCAAGAGACCCAGTACTTC.